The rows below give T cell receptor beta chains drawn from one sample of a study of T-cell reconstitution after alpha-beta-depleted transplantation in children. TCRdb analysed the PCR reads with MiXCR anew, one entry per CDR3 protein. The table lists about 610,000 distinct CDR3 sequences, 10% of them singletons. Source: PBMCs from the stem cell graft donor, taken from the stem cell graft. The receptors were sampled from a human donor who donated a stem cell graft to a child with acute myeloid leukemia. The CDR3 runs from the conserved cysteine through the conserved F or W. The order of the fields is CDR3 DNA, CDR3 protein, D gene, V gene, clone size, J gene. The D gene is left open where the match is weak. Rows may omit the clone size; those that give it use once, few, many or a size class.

CDR3nt: TGCAGCGTTTCGTCACAGGGGACTCAGCGGGATACGCAGTATTTT; CDR3aa: CSVSSQGTQRDTQYF; d_gene: -; v_gene: TRBV29-1; abundance: -; j_gene: TRBJ2-3
CDR3nt: TGTGCCAGCAGCTTGGTTATTTTCTTTAATGAGCAGTTCTTC; CDR3aa: CASSLVIFFNEQFF; d_gene: -; v_gene: TRBV5-6; abundance: few; j_gene: TRBJ2-1
CDR3nt: TGCGCCAGCAGCCCTAGGACTAGCGAGGGAGAGCAGTTCTTC; CDR3aa: CASSPRTSEGEQFF; d_gene: TRBD2; v_gene: TRBV5-1; abundance: few; j_gene: TRBJ2-1
CDR3nt: TGTGCCACCAGCGACCCCCGGGGGGATGAGCAGTTCTTC; CDR3aa: CATSDPRGDEQFF; d_gene: TRBD2; v_gene: TRBV15; abundance: few; j_gene: TRBJ2-1
CDR3nt: TGTGCCAGCATCATGGAGGGGACTAGCGGGCCGAGCTCCTACAATGAGCAGTTCTTC; CDR3aa: CASIMEGTSGPSSYNEQFF; d_gene: TRBD2; v_gene: TRBV5-4; abundance: few; j_gene: TRBJ2-1
CDR3nt: TGTGCCAGCAGAGGGACCGGGACTTTCTACAATGAGCAGTTCTTC; CDR3aa: CASRGTGTFYNEQFF; d_gene: -; v_gene: TRBV2; abundance: -; j_gene: TRBJ2-1
CDR3nt: TGTGCCAGCAGCTTGGAGGGACTAGCGAGGGCAGATACGCAGTATTTT; CDR3aa: CASSLEGLARADTQYF; d_gene: TRBD2; v_gene: TRBV5-6; abundance: -; j_gene: TRBJ2-3
CDR3nt: TGTGCCAGCAGCCAAGTAGCAGATACCTACAATGAGCAGTTCTTC; CDR3aa: CASSQVADTYNEQFF; d_gene: -; v_gene: TRBV4-2; abundance: -; j_gene: TRBJ2-1
CDR3nt: TGTGCCAGCAGCCCAACAGGAGTTTTGTGGGGGCATGGCTACACCTTC; CDR3aa: CASSPTGVLWGHGYTF; d_gene: -; v_gene: TRBV5-6; abundance: -; j_gene: TRBJ1-2
CDR3nt: TGCAGTGCTAGGGGCCAGGGACAGGTCTACGAGCAGTACTTC; CDR3aa: CSARGQGQVYEQYF; d_gene: TRBD1; v_gene: TRBV20-1; abundance: -; j_gene: TRBJ2-7
CDR3nt: TGTGCCAGCAGGGAGACTAGCGGGAGGTTCGATGAGCAGTTCTTC; CDR3aa: CASRETSGRFDEQFF; d_gene: TRBD2; v_gene: TRBV6-1; abundance: -; j_gene: TRBJ2-1
CDR3nt: TGTGCCAGCAGCCTAAATACTGCGACTGGCTCACCCCTCCACTTT; CDR3aa: CASSLNTATGSPLHF; d_gene: -; v_gene: TRBV7-2; abundance: few; j_gene: TRBJ1-6
CDR3nt: TGCGCCAGCAGTAGGGTCGGTTTGTATGAGCAGTTCTTC; CDR3aa: CASSRVGLYEQFF; d_gene: -; v_gene: TRBV5-1; abundance: many; j_gene: TRBJ2-1